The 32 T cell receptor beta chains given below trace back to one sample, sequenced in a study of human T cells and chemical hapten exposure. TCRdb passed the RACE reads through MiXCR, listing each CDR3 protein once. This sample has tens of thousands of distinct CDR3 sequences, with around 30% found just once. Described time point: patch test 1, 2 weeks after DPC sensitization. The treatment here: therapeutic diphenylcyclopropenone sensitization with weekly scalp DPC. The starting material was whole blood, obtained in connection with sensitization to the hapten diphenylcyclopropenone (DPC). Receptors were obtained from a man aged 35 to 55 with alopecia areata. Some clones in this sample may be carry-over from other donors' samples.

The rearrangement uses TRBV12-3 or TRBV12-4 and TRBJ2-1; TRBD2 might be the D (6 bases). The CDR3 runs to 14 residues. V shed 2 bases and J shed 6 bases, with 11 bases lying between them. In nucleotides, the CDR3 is TGTGCCAGCAGTTTATCTAGCGAAAGCAATGAGCAGTTCTTC. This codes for CASSLSSESNEQFF.

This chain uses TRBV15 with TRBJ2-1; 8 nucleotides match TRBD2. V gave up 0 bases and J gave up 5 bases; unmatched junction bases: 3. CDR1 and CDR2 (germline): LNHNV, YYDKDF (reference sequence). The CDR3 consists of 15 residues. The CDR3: CATSRDGGANNEQFF. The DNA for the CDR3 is TGTGCCACCAGCAGAGACGGGGGGGCGAACAATGAGCAGTTCTTC.

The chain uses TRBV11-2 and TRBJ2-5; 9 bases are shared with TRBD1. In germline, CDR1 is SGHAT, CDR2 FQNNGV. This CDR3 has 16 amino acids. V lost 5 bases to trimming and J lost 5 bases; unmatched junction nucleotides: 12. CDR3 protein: CASSNPRTGAGETQYF. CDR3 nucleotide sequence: TGTGCCAGCAGCAACCCCCGGACAGGGGCGGGGGAGACCCAGTACTTC. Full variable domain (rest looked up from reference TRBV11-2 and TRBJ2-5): EAGVAQSPRYKIIEKRQSVAFWCNPISGHATLYWYQQILGQGPKLLIQFQNNGVVDDSQLPKDRFSAERLKGVDSTLKIQPAKLEDSAVYLCASSNPRTGAGETQYFGPGTRLLVL.

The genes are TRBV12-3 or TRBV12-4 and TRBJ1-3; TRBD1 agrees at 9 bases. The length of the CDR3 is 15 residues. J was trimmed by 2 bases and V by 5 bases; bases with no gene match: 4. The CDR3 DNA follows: TGTGCCAGCAGTCCCGGACAGGGGACTGGAAACACCATATATTTT. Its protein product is CASSPGQGTGNTIYF.

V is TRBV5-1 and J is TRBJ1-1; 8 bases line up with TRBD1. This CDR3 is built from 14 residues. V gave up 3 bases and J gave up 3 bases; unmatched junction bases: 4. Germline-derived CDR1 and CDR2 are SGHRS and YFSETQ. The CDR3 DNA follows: TGCGCCAGCAGCTCAGACAGGGGTGACACTGAAGCTTTCTTT. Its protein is CASSSDRGDTEAFF.

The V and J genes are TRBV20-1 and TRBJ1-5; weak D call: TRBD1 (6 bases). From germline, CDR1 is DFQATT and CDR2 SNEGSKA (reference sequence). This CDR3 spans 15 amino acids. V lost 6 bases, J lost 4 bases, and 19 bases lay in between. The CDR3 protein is CSAPPRDTPNQPQHF. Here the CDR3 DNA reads TGCAGTGCCCCGCCCAGGGACACACCTAATCAGCCCCAGCATTTT.

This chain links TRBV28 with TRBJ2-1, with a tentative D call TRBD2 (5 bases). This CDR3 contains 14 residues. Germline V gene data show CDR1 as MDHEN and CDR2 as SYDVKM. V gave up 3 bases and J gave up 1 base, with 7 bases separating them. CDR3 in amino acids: CASSFGGSYNEQFF. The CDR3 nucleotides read TGTGCCAGCAGTTTCGGCGGGTCCTACAATGAGCAGTTCTTC.

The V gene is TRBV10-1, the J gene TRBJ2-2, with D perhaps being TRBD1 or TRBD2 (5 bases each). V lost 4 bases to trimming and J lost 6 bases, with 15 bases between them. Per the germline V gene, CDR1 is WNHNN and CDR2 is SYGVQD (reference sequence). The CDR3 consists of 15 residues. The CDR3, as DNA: TGCGCCAGCAGTGCCTCCGGGACCGGCGCCGGGGAGCTGTTTTTT. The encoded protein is CASSASGTGAGELFF.

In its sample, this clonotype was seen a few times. CDR3 DNA: TGCGCCAGCAGCTTGAGCACAACTAATGAAAAACTGTTTTTT. Its translation: CASSLSTTNEKLFF. The V and J genes are TRBV5-1 and TRBJ1-4; no reliable D call. CDR3 size: 14 residues. The germline CDR1 and CDR2 sequences are SGHRS and YFSETQ. V was trimmed by 1 base and J by 0 bases, leaving 4 bases between them.

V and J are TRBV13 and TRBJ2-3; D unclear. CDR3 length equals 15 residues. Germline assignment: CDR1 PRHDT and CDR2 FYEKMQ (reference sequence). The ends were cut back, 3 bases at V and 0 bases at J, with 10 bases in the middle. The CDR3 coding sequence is TGTGCCAGCAGCTTCCCTGGGCAAAGCACAGATACGCAGTATTTT. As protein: CASSFPGQSTDTQYF.

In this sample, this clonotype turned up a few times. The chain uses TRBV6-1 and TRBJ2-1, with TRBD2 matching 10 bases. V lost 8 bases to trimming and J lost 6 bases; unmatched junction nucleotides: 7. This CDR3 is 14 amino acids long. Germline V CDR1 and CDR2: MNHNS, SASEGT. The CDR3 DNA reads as TGTGCCAGCGCCTTAAGCGGGAGGGCCAATGAGCAGTTCTTC. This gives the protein CASALSGRANEQFF.

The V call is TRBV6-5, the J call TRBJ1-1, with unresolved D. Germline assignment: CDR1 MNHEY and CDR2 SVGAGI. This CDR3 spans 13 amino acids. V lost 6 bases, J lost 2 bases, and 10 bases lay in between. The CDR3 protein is CASSRRVNTEAFF. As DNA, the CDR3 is TGTGCCAGCAGCCGGAGGGTTAACACTGAAGCTTTCTTT.

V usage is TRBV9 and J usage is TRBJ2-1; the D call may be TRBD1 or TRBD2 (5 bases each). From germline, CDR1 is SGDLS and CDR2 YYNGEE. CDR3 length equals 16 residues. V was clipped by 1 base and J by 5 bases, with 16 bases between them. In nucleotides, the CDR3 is TGTGCCAGCAGCGTAAGGCGGATTGGGACGGACAATGAGCAGTTCTTC. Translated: CASSVRRIGTDNEQFF. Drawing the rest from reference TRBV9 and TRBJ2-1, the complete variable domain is DSGVTQTPKHLITATGQRVTLRCSPRSGDLSVYWYQQSLDQGLQFLIQYYNGEERAKGNILERFSAQQFPDLHSELNLSSLELGDSALYFCASSVRRIGTDNEQFFGPGTRLTVL.

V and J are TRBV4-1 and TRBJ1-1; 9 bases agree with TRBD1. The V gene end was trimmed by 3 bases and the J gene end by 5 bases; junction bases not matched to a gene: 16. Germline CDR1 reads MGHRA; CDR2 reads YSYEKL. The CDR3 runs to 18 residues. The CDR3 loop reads CASSHPTLTGTGSTEAFF. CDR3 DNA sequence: TGCGCCAGCAGCCATCCGACGTTAACCGGGACAGGGAGTACTGAAGCTTTCTTT.

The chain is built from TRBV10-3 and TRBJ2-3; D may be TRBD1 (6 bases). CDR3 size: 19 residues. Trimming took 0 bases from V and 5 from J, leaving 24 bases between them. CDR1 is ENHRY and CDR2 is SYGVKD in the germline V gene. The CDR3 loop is CAISESTPWGDRSQDTQYF. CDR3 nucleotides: TGTGCCATCAGTGAGTCGACGCCCTGGGGCGACAGGTCGCAAGATACGCAGTATTTT.

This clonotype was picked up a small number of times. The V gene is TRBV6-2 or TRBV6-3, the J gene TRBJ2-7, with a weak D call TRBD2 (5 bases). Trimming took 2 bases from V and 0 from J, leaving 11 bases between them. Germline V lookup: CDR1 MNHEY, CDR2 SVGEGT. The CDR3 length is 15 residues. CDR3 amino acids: CASSYEGVLSYEQYF. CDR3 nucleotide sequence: TGTGCCAGCAGTTACGAGGGAGTTCTCTCCTACGAGCAGTACTTC.

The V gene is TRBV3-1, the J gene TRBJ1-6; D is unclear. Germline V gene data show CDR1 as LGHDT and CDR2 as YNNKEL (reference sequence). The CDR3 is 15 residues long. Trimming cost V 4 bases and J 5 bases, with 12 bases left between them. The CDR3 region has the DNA TGTGCCAGCAGCCGAACACAGAGGGATAATTCACCCCTCCACTTT. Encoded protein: CASSRTQRDNSPLHF.

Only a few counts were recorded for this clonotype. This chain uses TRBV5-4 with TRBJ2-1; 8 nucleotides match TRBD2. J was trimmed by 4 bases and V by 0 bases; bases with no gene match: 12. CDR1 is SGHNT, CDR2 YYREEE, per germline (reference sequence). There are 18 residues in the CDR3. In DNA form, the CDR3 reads TGTGCCAGCAGCTTGGACCTTGGCGGGAGGTCCGGGTACAATGAGCAGTTCTTC. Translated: CASSLDLGGRSGYNEQFF.

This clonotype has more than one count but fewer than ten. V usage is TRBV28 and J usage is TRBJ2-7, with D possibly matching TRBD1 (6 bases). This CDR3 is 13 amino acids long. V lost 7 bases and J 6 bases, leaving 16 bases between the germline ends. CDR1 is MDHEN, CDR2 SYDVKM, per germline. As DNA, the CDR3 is TGTGCCAGCACCCCGGACAGCCTGAGCGAGCAGTACTTC. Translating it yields CASTPDSLSEQYF.

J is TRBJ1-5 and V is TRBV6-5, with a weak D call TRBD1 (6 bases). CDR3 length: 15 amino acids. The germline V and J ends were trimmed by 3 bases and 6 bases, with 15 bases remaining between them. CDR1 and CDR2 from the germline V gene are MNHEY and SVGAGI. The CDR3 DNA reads TGTGCCAGCAGTTATTCACAGGGTTCTAGTCAGCCCCAGCATTTT. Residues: CASSYSQGSSQPQHF.

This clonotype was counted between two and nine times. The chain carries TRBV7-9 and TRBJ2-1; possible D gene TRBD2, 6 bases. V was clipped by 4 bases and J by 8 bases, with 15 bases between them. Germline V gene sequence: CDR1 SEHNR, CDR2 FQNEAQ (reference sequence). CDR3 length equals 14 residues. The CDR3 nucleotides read TGTGCCAGCAGCTCGCGGGACCGGGGAGATGAGCAGTTCTTC. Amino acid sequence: CASSSRDRGDEQFF.

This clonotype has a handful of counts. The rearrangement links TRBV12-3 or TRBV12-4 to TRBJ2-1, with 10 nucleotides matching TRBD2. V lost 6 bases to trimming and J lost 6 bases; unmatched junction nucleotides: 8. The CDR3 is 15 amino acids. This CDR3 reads CASSLGLALTNEQFF. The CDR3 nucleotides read TGTGCCAGCAGCCTGGGACTAGCGCTAACCAATGAGCAGTTCTTC.

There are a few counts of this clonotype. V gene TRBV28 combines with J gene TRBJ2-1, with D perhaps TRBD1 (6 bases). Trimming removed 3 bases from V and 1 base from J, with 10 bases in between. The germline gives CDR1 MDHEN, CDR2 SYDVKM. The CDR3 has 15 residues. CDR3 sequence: CASSLQGLSYNEQFF. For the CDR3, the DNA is TGTGCCAGCAGTTTGCAGGGGCTGTCCTACAATGAGCAGTTCTTC.

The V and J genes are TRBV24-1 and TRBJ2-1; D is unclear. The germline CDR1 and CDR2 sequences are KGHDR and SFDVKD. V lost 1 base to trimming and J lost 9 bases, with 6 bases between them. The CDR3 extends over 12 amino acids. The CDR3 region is CATSDLGLEQFF. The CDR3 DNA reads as TGTGCCACCAGTGATTTAGGGCTTGAGCAGTTCTTC.

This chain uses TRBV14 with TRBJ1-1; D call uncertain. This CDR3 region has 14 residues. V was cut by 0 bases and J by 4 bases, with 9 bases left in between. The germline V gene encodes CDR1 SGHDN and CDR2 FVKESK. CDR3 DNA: TGTGCCAGCAGCCAAGATTACGGAGGCACTGAAGCTTTCTTT. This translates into CASSQDYGGTEAFF.

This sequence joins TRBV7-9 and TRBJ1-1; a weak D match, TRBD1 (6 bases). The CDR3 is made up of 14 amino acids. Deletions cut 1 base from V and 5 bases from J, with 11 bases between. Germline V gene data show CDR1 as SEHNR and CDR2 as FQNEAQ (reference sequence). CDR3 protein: CASSLVSGATEAFF. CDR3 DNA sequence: TGTGCCAGCAGCTTAGTTTCAGGGGCAACTGAAGCTTTCTTT.

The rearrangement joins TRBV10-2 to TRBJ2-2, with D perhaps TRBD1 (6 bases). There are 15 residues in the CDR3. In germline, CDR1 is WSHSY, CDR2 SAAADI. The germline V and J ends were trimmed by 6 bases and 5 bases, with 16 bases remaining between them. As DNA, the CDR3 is TGCGCCAGCAGCGCATCCAGGGGTCGGACCGGGGAGCTGTTTTTT. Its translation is CASSASRGRTGELFF.

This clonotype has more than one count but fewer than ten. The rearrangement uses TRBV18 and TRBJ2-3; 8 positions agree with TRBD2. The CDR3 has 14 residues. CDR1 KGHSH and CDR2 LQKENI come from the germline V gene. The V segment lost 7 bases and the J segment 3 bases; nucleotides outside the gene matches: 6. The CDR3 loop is CASLAGTRTDTQYF. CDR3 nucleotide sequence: TGTGCCAGCTTAGCCGGGACTAGGACAGATACGCAGTATTTT.

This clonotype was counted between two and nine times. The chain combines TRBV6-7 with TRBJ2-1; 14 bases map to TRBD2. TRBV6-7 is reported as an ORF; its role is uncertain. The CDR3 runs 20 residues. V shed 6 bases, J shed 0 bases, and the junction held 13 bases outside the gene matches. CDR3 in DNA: TGTGCCAGCAGAGACCTAGGACTAGCGGGAGGCCCTAGCTCCTACAATGAGCAGTTCTTC. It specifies CASRDLGLAGGPSSYNEQFF.

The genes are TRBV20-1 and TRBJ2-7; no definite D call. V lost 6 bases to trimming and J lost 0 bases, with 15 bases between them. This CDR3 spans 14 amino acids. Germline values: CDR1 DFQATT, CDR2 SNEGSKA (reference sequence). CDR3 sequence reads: CSARSGRSSYEQYF. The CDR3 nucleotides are TGCAGTGCCCGGTCCGGCAGGAGCTCCTACGAGCAGTACTTC.

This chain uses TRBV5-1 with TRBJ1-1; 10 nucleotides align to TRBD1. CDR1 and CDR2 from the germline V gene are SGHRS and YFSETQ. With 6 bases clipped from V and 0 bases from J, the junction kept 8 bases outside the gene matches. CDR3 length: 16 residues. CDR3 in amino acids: CASTSGTGAMNTEAFF. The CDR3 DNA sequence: TGCGCCAGCACATCCGGGACAGGGGCGATGAACACTGAAGCTTTCTTT.

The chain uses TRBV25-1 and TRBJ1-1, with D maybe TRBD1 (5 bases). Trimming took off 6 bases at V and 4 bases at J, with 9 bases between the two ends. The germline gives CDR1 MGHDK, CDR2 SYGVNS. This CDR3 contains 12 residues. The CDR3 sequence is CASRGGATEAFF. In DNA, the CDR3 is TGTGCCAGCAGAGGAGGGGCCACTGAAGCTTTCTTT.